These T cell receptor beta chains were read from a single sample in a study of blood T cell repertoires in COVID-19. Profiled with immunoSEQ multiplex PCR; TCRdb holds only in-frame clones, not every one. Of 120,000 or so clones in the sample, approximately 85% were seen once. Input material: peripheral blood. These receptors came from a human donor in a cohort sampled during active COVID-19. CDR3s include the opening cysteine and the closing phenylalanine or tryptophan. A D gene is named only where the DNA matches it firmly. Only part of the rows carry a size: once, few, many, or a class if the clone is expanded.

>-|-|TRBJ2-7|TRBV5-4
CASSRDMYEQYF
TGTGCCAGCAGCCGAGACATGTACGAGCAGTACTTC
>-|-|TRBJ2-1|TRBV6-2/TRBV6-3
CASSYLGREDEQFF
TGTGCCAGCAGTTACCTTGGCAGGGAGGATGAGCAGTTCTTC
>TRBD2|-|TRBJ2-1|TRBV6-5
CASSYGGGLYNEQFF
TGTGCCAGCAGTTACGGGGGGGGACTCTACAATGAGCAGTTCTTC
>TRBD2|-|TRBJ2-1|TRBV19
CASSIDHTSGGANEFF
TGTGCCAGTAGTATAGATCACACTAGCGGGGGGGCCAATGAGTTCTTC
>TRBD1|-|TRBJ1-1|TRBV15
CATSIETGGTEAFF
TGTGCCACCAGCATCGAGACAGGGGGCACTGAAGCTTTCTTT
>TRBD1|-|TRBJ2-7|TRBV3-1/TRBV3-2
CASSLRRQGGYEQYF
TGTGCCAGCAGCCTACGGAGACAGGGGGGCTACGAGCAGTACTTC
>-|-|TRBJ1-1|TRBV11-2
CASSLQKSTEAFF
TGTGCCAGCAGCTTGCAGAAAAGCACTGAAGCTTTCTTT
>TRBD1|-|TRBJ2-3|TRBV20-1
CSATGGTQYF
TGCAGTGCGACAGGGGGTACGCAGTATTTT
>-|-|TRBJ1-2|TRBV20-1
CSARGGNGYTF
TGCAGTGCTAGAGGAGGGAACGGCTACACCTTC
>-|-|TRBJ2-3|TRBV7-9
CASSPSSTDTQYF
TGTGCCAGCAGCCCCTCTAGCACAGATACGCAGTATTTT
>-|-|TRBJ1-4|TRBV18
CASSPRQDRQEKLFF
TGTGCCAGCTCACCCCGACAGGATCGGCAAGAAAAACTGTTTTTT
>TRBD1|once|TRBJ1-6|TRBV25-1
CASSETGRSPLHF
TGTGCCAGCAGTGAGACAGGGAGATCACCCCTCCACTTT
>TRBD1|-|TRBJ2-2|TRBV7-9
CASSRTSTGGNTGELFF
TGTGCCAGCAGCCGTACCAGTACAGGGGGAAACACCGGGGAGCTGTTTTTT
>TRBD1|-|TRBJ1-1|TRBV14
CASSRDRGAEAFF
TGTGCCAGCAGCAGGGACAGGGGCGCTGAAGCTTTCTTT
>-|-|TRBJ1-1|TRBV27
CASSSGTNTEAFF
TGTGCCAGCAGTTCCGGGACAAACACTGAAGCTTTCTTT
>-|-|TRBJ2-5|TRBV9
CASSRGQTQETQYF
TGTGCCAGCAGCCGCGGGCAGACCCAAGAGACCCAGTACTTC
>TRBD2|few|TRBJ2-1|TRBV3-1/TRBV3-2
CASSRLAGGGNEQFF
TGTGCCAGCAGCCGACTAGCGGGGGGCGGCAATGAGCAGTTCTTC
>TRBD2|-|TRBJ2-5|TRBV9
CASSVTLGLAAETQYF
TGTGCCAGCAGCGTAACGCTGGGACTAGCTGCGGAGACCCAGTACTTC
>TRBD1|-|TRBJ1-1|TRBV4-2
CASSQAGGLNTEAFF
TGTGCCAGCAGCCAAGCAGGGGGATTGAACACTGAAGCTTTCTTT
>TRBD2|-|TRBJ2-5|TRBV4-1
CASSQDPSGGPTQYF
TGCGCCAGCAGCCAAGATCCTAGCGGGGGTCCGACCCAGTACTTC
>-|-|TRBJ2-7|TRBV21-1
CASSKPGQGARSTYEQYF
TGTGCCAGCAGCAAACCGGGACAGGGGGCCCGATCGACCTACGAGCAGTACTTC
>TRBD2|-|TRBJ2-5|TRBV3-1/TRBV3-2
CASSLRLAGGGETQYF
TGTGCCAGCAGCCTCCGACTAGCGGGGGGAGGCGAGACCCAGTACTTC
>TRBD2|-|TRBJ2-3|TRBV5-1
CASSLGPAGGADTQYF
TGCGCCAGCAGCTTGGGCCCAGCGGGGGGTGCAGATACGCAGTATTTT
>-|-|TRBJ1-2|TRBV5-5
CASSLHGDYGYTF
TGTGCCAGCAGCTTGCACGGAGACTATGGCTACACCTTC
>TRBD1|many|TRBJ2-7|TRBV12-3/TRBV12-4
CASSFKQGDEQYF
TGTGCCAGCAGTTTCAAACAGGGGGACGAGCAGTACTTC
>TRBD1|-|TRBJ1-1|TRBV29-1
CSVEDREAFF
TGCAGCGTAGAGGACAGGGAAGCTTTCTTT
>TRBD2|once|TRBJ2-1|TRBV28
CASSLQRGGFSDEQFF
TGTGCCAGCAGTTTACAGCGGGGGGGCTTTAGCGATGAGCAGTTCTTC
>-|few|TRBJ2-7|TRBV27
CASRESPSYEQYF
TGTGCCAGCAGGGAGAGTCCCTCCTACGAGCAGTACTTC
>TRBD1|-|TRBJ1-1|TRBV7-9
CASSFETGSATEAFF
TGTGCCAGCAGCTTCGAGACAGGGTCAGCCACTGAAGCTTTCTTT
>-|-|TRBJ2-7|TRBV12-2
CASRSPLAGGPQISYEQYF
TGTGCAAGTCGCTCGCCACTAGCGGGGGGACCACAAATCTCCTACGAGCAGTACTTC
>TRBD1|-|TRBJ2-7|TRBV9
CASSVGGTDYEQYF
TGTGCCAGCAGCGTAGGAGGGACAGACTACGAGCAGTACTTC
>-|once|TRBJ2-7|TRBV7-8
CASSFSIGAYEQYF
TGTGCCAGCAGCTTTTCGATAGGGGCCTACGAGCAGTACTTC
>-|-|TRBJ2-5|TRBV5-1
CASSLNVGGKETQYF
TGCGCCAGCAGCTTGAACGTCGGGGGAAAAGAGACCCAGTACTTC
>-|-|TRBJ2-1|TRBV15
CATSGGQILGDEQFF
TGTGCCACCAGCGGCGGACAGATCCTGGGGGATGAGCAGTTCTTC
>-|-|TRBJ2-5|TRBV5-1
CASSLLEGEETQYF
TGCGCCAGCAGCTTGTTAGAGGGAGAAGAGACCCAGTACTTC
>-|-|TRBJ1-4|TRBV5-1
CASSLTATNEKLFF
TGCGCCAGCAGCTTGACAGCAACTAATGAAAAACTGTTTTTT
>-|-|TRBJ1-1|TRBV6-6
CASSYSFGSEAFF
TGTGCCAGCAGTTACTCATTTGGCAGTGAAGCTTTCTTT
>TRBD1|-|TRBJ2-5|TRBV19
CASSGLTGGSGTQYF
TGTGCCAGTAGTGGCTTGACAGGGGGCTCGGGGACCCAGTACTTC
>TRBD1|-|TRBJ2-3|TRBV28
CASSFILGTAAYF
TGTGCCAGCAGTTTTATCCTAGGGACAGCGGCTTATTTT
>-|few|TRBJ1-6|TRBV11-2
CASSSNRGYNSPLHF
TGTGCCAGCAGCTCAAATCGAGGGTATAATTCACCCCTCCACTTT
>-|-|TRBJ2-5|TRBV28
CASISGGHEETQYF
TGTGCCAGCATCTCTGGGGGCCACGAGGAGACCCAGTACTTC
>TRBD1|once|TRBJ1-1|TRBV5-1
CASSQGQMMNTEAFF
TGCGCCAGCAGCCAGGGACAGATGATGAACACTGAAGCTTTCTTT
>TRBD2|-|TRBJ2-3|TRBV5-1
CASSKTSGGRASTDTQYF
TGCGCCAGCAGTAAAACTAGCGGGGGCCGTGCTAGCACAGATACGCAGTATTTT
>-|-|TRBJ2-1|TRBV6-5
CASTSGMNEQFF
TGTGCCAGCACGTCAGGGATGAATGAGCAGTTCTTC
>-|-|TRBJ2-4|TRBV7-9
CASSLGLWNIQYF
TGTGCCAGCAGCTTAGGACTGTGGAACATTCAGTACTTC
>TRBD1|once|TRBJ1-1|TRBV27
CASSKGQGMNTEAFF
TGTGCCAGCAGTAAAGGACAGGGGATGAACACTGAAGCTTTCTTT
>TRBD2|-|TRBJ2-5|TRBV6-5
CASSYRRGGSQETQYF
TGTGCCAGCAGTTACCGTCGGGGGGGATCACAAGAGACCCAGTACTTC
>-|-|TRBJ1-4|TRBV6-2/TRBV6-3
CASSRPRDTQEGKLFF
TGTGCCAGCAGCCGCCCCCGGGACACACAAGAGGGAAAACTGTTTTTT
>-|few|TRBJ1-5|TRBV7-8
CASSLMTDNQPQHF
TGTGCCAGCAGCTTAATGACAGACAATCAGCCCCAGCATTTT
>-|few|TRBJ1-2|TRBV2
CASSEDGNYGYTF
TGTGCCAGCAGTGAAGACGGGAACTATGGCTACACCTTC
>TRBD1|-|TRBJ1-1|TRBV9
CASSAWTGGTEAFF
TGTGCCAGCAGCGCCTGGACAGGGGGTACTGAAGCTTTCTTT
>-|-|TRBJ1-1|TRBV6-1
CASSERRGEAFF
TGTGCCAGCAGTGAAAGACGCGGGGAAGCTTTCTTT
>-|-|TRBJ2-5|TRBV18
CASSLTGLETQYF
TGTGCCAGCTCACTTACAGGGCTAGAGACCCAGTACTTC